These 31 T cell receptor beta chains share one sample of origin, sequenced in a study of identical twins. TCRdb itself ran the 5' RACE reads through MiXCR, one entry per CDR3 protein. The table includes approximately 1.8 million distinct CDR3 sequences, less than 40% detected once. The sample consisted of cord blood. The receptor source for this set is a newborn girl in good health.

In its sample, this clonotype was seen a few times. CDR3 residues: CSARDTYFTYEQYF. The CDR3 bases are TGCAGTGCTAGAGACACCTATTTTACCTACGAGCAGTACTTC. The chain carries TRBV20-1 and TRBJ2-7; D gene ambiguous. The germline V gene encodes CDR1 DFQATT and CDR2 SNEGSKA (reference sequence). This CDR3 is built from 14 residues. V lost 0 bases to trimming and J lost 2 bases, with 11 bases between them.

About this clonotype: Without the conserved terminal phenylalanine or tryptophan, this CDR3 likely stems from a read error. CDR3 coding DNA: TGTGCCAGCAGCTCGGTTGGTGACAGGCTAGCCAAAAACATTCAGTACGTC. Its protein is CASSSVGDRLAKNIQYV. The chain employs TRBV7-9 and TRBJ2-4, with D possibly matching TRBD1 (6 bases). Germline assignment: CDR1 SEHNR and CDR2 FQNEAQ (reference sequence). CDR3 size: 17 residues. V shed 4 bases and J shed 0 bases, with 16 bases lying between them.

A few counts support this clonotype. The V gene is TRBV5-1, the J gene TRBJ1-2; D uncertain. Per the germline V gene, CDR1 is SGHRS and CDR2 is YFSETQ. The ends were cut back, 0 bases at V and 3 bases at J, with 12 bases in the middle. The CDR3 runs 15 residues. The CDR3 spells CASSLGSLSHYGYTF. The CDR3 nucleotides read TGCGCCAGCAGCTTGGGCTCATTATCCCACTATGGCTACACCTTC.

The rearrangement links TRBV4-2 to TRBJ2-7; TRBD2 agrees at 13 bases. The CDR3 has 16 amino acids. Trimming at V came to 2 bases and at J to 3 bases, leaving 4 bases not matched to a gene. Germline assignment: CDR1 LGHNA and CDR2 YNFKEQ. The CDR3 loop is CASSQKRTSGSYEQYF. In DNA, the CDR3 is TGTGCCAGCAGCCAAAAAAGGACTAGCGGGAGCTACGAGCAGTACTTC.

This clonotype was observed a handful of times. The CDR3 protein is CAIARRGPASNYGYTF. CDR3 in DNA: TGTGCCATAGCGCGCCGGGGGCCAGCTTCTAACTATGGCTACACCTTC. This rearrangement joins TRBV10-3 to TRBJ1-2, with D tentatively TRBD1 (6 bases). Deletions cut 9 bases from V and 0 bases from J, with 20 bases between. The V gene's germline CDR1 is ENHRY and CDR2 SYGVKD. The CDR3 totals 16 residues.

This clonotype has a count of ten or more. The chain is built from TRBV10-3 and TRBJ2-3; TRBD1 might be the D (5 bases). V lost 5 bases to trimming and J lost 6 bases, with 6 bases between them. Germline assignment: CDR1 ENHRY and CDR2 SYGVKD. The CDR3 has 11 amino acids. CDR3 amino acids: CAISPGDTQYF. The CDR3 nucleotides read TGTGCCATCAGTCCAGGGGATACGCAGTATTTT.

This rearrangement joins TRBV7-6 to TRBJ1-2; D ambiguous. CDR1 SGHVS and CDR2 FNYEAQ come from the germline V gene. The CDR3 contains 13 residues. V lost 2 bases and J lost 4, with 8 bases in between. The CDR3 loop is CASSLFGSYGYTF. CDR3 nucleotides: TGTGCCAGCAGCTTATTCGGGTCCTATGGCTACACCTTC.

Comments on this clonotype: With a much larger clone just one base away, this may be a read error. The gene calls are TRBV29-1 and TRBJ1-2; D gene unclear. V lost 1 base and J lost 5, with 17 bases in between. This CDR3 region has 15 residues. The germline V gene has CDR1 SQVTM and CDR2 ANQGSEA. The CDR3 DNA follows: TGCAGCGTTGAAGTTCTCGGGCAGACGACATATGGCTACACCTTC. Its protein is CSVEVLGQTTYGYTF.

J is TRBJ2-2 and V is TRBV6-6, with a tentative D call TRBD1 (7 bases). V was cut by 2 bases and J by 1 base, with 11 bases left in between. Germline CDR1 is MNHNY and CDR2 is SVGAGI (reference sequence). This CDR3 has 16 residues. The CDR3 DNA is TGTGCCAGCAGTTACGCGGGACAGATGAACACCGGGGAGCTGTTTTTT. Its translation: CASSYAGQMNTGELFF.

CDR3 protein: CSVETGLANTEAFF. DNA for the CDR3: TGCAGCGTTGAGACAGGGCTGGCGAACACTGAAGCTTTCTTT. This chain joins TRBV29-1 and TRBJ1-1; TRBD1 matches at 7 bases. Germline V gives CDR1 SQVTM, CDR2 ANQGSEA. After removal of 3 bases from V and 1 base from J, the junction contained 5 bases not matched to a gene. CDR3 size: 14 residues. Full variable domain (rest looked up from reference TRBV29-1 and TRBJ1-1): SAVISQKPSRDICQRGTSLTIQCQVDSQVTMMFWYRQQPGQSLTLIATANQGSEATYESGFVIDKFPISRPNLTFSTLTVSNMSPEDSSIYLCSVETGLANTEAFFGQGTRLTVV.

This clonotype was seen only a few times. This rearrangement joins TRBV12-3 or TRBV12-4 to TRBJ1-2; the D is unclear. Deletions cut 7 bases from V and 0 bases from J, with 12 bases between. The CDR3 has 14 residues. The CDR3 reads CASTTRRANYGYTF. CDR3 in DNA: TGTGCCAGCACCACGCGGAGAGCTAACTATGGCTACACCTTC.

This clonotype came up a few times. The gene calls are TRBV6-5 and TRBJ2-1; the D gene is possibly TRBD2 (6 bases). The germline V gene encodes CDR1 MNHEY and CDR2 SVGAGI. The CDR3 is 15 residues long. Trimming cost V 8 bases and J 0 bases, with 14 bases left between them. The CDR3 reads CASGEDRYSYNEQFF. The CDR3 nucleotides read TGTGCCAGCGGGGAGGACCGTTACTCCTACAATGAGCAGTTCTTC.

This clonotype was picked up one time. V gene TRBV19 combines with J gene TRBJ2-5, with D possibly matching TRBD1 (6 bases). Between the trimmed V and J ends, which lost 1 base and 11 bases, there was a span of 11 bases. Germline CDR1 reads LNHDA; CDR2 reads SQIVND (reference sequence). The CDR3 covers 12 residues. CDR3 sequence: CASSIGAGEQYF. The CDR3 region has the DNA TGTGCCAGTAGTATAGGAGCAGGGGAGCAGTACTTC. Full variable domain (missing parts from reference TRBV19 and TRBJ2-5): DGGITQSPKYLFRKEGQNVTLSCEQNLNHDAMYWYRQDPGQGLRLIYYSQIVNDFQKGDIAEGYSVSREKKESFPLTVTSAQKNPTAFYLCASSIGAGEQYFGPGTRLLVL.

Only a few counts were recorded for this clonotype. The rearrangement uses TRBV24-1 and TRBJ2-2; TRBD2 is a possible D gene (5 bases). This CDR3 has 15 amino acids. V lost 9 bases and J lost 1, with 14 bases in between. Germline lookup yields CDR1 KGHDR and CDR2 SFDVKD. The CDR3 nucleotides are TGTGCCACCTCTCCGACGACTAAGAACACCGGGGAGCTGTTTTTT. Translated: CATSPTTKNTGELFF.

This chain uses TRBV10-2 with TRBJ1-4; D unresolved. CDR1 WSHSY and CDR2 SAAADI come from the germline V gene. Trimming left V 10 bases short and J 3 bases short, with 9 bases between. This CDR3 comprises 12 residues. The CDR3 nucleotides are TGCGCCACCGGACGGTCTAATGAAAAACTGTTTTTT. It codes for CATGRSNEKLFF.

J is TRBJ1-4 and V is TRBV6-1; a weak D match, TRBD1 (5 bases). The germline CDR1 and CDR2 sequences are MNHNS and SASEGT. The CDR3 loop spans 17 amino acids. V dropped 4 bases and J dropped 0 bases, with 15 bases sitting between them. CDR3 sequence reads: CASSGYRTSATNEKLFF. In DNA form, the CDR3 reads TGTGCCAGCAGTGGGTACAGGACCTCGGCAACTAATGAAAAACTGTTTTTT.

The CDR3, as DNA: TGTGCCACCATGTCTTCTCGAGGAGAGCAGTTCTTC. Its translation: CATMSSRGEQFF. The chain uses TRBV28 and TRBJ2-1; D is uncertain. This CDR3 has 12 residues. The ends were cut back, 10 bases at V and 10 bases at J, with 17 bases in the middle. In germline, CDR1 is MDHEN, CDR2 SYDVKM.

In this sample, this clonotype turned up a few times. V and J are TRBV7-2 and TRBJ2-7, with 11 bases identical to TRBD2. This CDR3 has 16 amino acids. From germline, CDR1 is SGHTA and CDR2 FQGNSA. Trimming cost V 1 base and J 3 bases; bases outside gene matches: 5. The CDR3 DNA follows: TGTGCCAGCAGCTTAGGGGGACTAGCGGCGAACTACGAGCAGTACTTC. It encodes CASSLGGLAANYEQYF. The full variable domain, with the rest looked up from reference TRBV7-2 and TRBJ2-7, is GAGVSQSPSNKVTEKGKDVELRCDPISGHTALYWYRQSLGQGLEFLIYFQGNSAPDKSGLPSDRFSAERTGGSVSTLTIQRTQQEDSAVYLCASSLGGLAANYEQYFGPGTRLTVT.

In DNA, the CDR3 is TGCAGTGCTAGAGATCGTGGGCAGGCCAATCAGCCCCAGCATTTT. Translating gives CSARDRGQANQPQHF. The rearrangement uses TRBV20-1 and TRBJ1-5, with D unresolved. The germline V gene encodes CDR1 DFQATT and CDR2 SNEGSKA (reference sequence). This CDR3 is 15 amino acids long. V gave up 0 bases and J gave up 3 bases, with 12 bases separating them.

The rearrangement links TRBV27 to TRBJ1-2; a weak D match, TRBD1 (6 bases). Germline-derived CDR1 and CDR2 are MNHEY and SMNVEV (reference sequence). The CDR3 loop spans 14 amino acids. V lost 5 bases and J lost 2, with 12 bases in between. The CDR3 spells CASSRSTGNYGYTF. The CDR3 nucleotides read TGTGCCAGCAGTAGATCGACAGGCAACTATGGCTACACCTTC.

This chain connects TRBV29-1 to TRBJ1-2, with 7 bases lining up with TRBD1. The CDR3 has 13 amino acids. V gave up 2 bases and J gave up 7 bases; unmatched junction bases: 7. Germline loops: CDR1 SQVTM, CDR2 ANQGSEA. CDR3 nucleotides: TGCAGCGTTGAAAGGCTGGACAGGTTTGGCTACACCTTC. This sequence encodes CSVERLDRFGYTF.

This clonotype appeared a few times. The chain joins TRBV5-1 to TRBJ2-3; D gene unclear. V was clipped by 7 bases and J by 2 bases, with 5 bases between them. CDR1 is SGHRS and CDR2 is YFSETQ in the germline V gene. CDR3 length: 11 amino acids. For the CDR3, the DNA is TGCGCCAGCCATTACACAGATACGCAGTATTTT. Its protein product is CASHYTDTQYF.

Note on this clonotype: Given a much more abundant clone one base away, this may be a read error. The chain uses TRBV6-6 and TRBJ2-3; a weak D match, TRBD2 (6 bases). CDR1 and CDR2 (germline): MNHNY, SVGAGI (reference sequence). The CDR3 sequence is 15 residues long. This chain's CDR3 is CASLTEGRSTDAQYF. The CDR3 coding sequence is TGTGCCAGCCTAACGGAGGGCAGGTCCACAGATGCGCAGTATTTT.

This clonotype was counted ten times or more. The CDR3 sequence: CATSDLGGNEQFF. For the CDR3, the DNA is TGTGCCACCAGTGATTTGGGGGGAAATGAGCAGTTCTTC. The J gene is TRBJ2-1, the V gene TRBV24-1; D might be TRBD1 or TRBD2, each matching 5 bases. Germline values: CDR1 KGHDR, CDR2 SFDVKD. The CDR3 extends over 13 amino acids. The germline V and J ends were trimmed by 0 bases and 7 bases, with 6 bases remaining between them.

This clonotype appeared many times. The chain is built from TRBV20-1 and TRBJ1-2; 7 positions agree with TRBD1. The germline V gene encodes CDR1 DFQATT and CDR2 SNEGSKA (reference sequence). CDR3 length equals 14 residues. V was clipped by 3 bases and J by 7 bases; unmatched bases: 11. The CDR3 protein is CSASWDRTTGGYTF. CDR3 bases: TGCAGTGCTAGTTGGGACAGAACCACGGGTGGCTACACCTTC.

The J gene is TRBJ1-5, the V gene TRBV6-1; TRBD1 might be the D (5 bases). V lost 6 bases and J lost 5, with 14 bases in between. The CDR3 loop spans 14 amino acids. The germline CDR1 and CDR2 sequences are MNHNS and SASEGT. The CDR3 DNA reads as TGTGCCAGCAGCCTTCAGGGTGAGGATCAGCCCCAGCATTTT. This sequence encodes CASSLQGEDQPQHF.

Details on this clonotype: A junction end diverges from the germline sequence, so it may reflect a read error. This chain connects TRBV4-2 to TRBJ2-1; 11 bases are a match to TRBD2. Germline CDR1 LGHNA, CDR2 YNFKEQ. The CDR3 spans 15 residues. CDR3 sequence reads: CASSDSGRAYNGQFF. CDR3 DNA: TGTGCCAGCAGCGATAGCGGGAGGGCCTACAATGGGCAGTTCTTC.

This clonotype has a handful of counts. The rearrangement links TRBV5-1 to TRBJ2-3; 8 bases align to TRBD2. V gave up 0 bases and J gave up 0 bases; unmatched junction bases: 9. This CDR3 is 18 amino acids long. Germline V CDR1 and CDR2: SGHRS, YFSETQ. CDR3 protein: CASSLAWLAGSSTDTQYF. The CDR3 DNA is TGCGCCAGCAGCTTGGCGTGGCTAGCGGGTTCGAGCACAGATACGCAGTATTTT.

This clonotype was picked up a small number of times. This chain connects TRBV28 to TRBJ2-3; possible D gene TRBD2, 6 bases. Looked up from germline, CDR1 is MDHEN and CDR2 is SYDVKM. Trimming took off 4 bases at V and 2 bases at J, with 22 bases between the two ends. CDR3 length: 18 amino acids. CDR3 DNA: TGTGCCAGCAGTTCTCCCAAGTCCCCAGCGGGTTTCACAGATACGCAGTATTTT. Translating it yields CASSSPKSPAGFTDTQYF.

Ten or more counts support this clonotype. The rearrangement links TRBV28 to TRBJ2-2; 9 nucleotides line up with TRBD2. Germline lookup yields CDR1 MDHEN and CDR2 SYDVKM. After removal of 0 bases from V and 1 base from J, the junction contained 0 bases not matched to a gene. This CDR3 is 16 amino acids long. The DNA of the CDR3 is TGTGCCAGCAGTTTATGGACTAGCGGGAACACCGGGGAGCTGTTTTTT. Protein: CASSLWTSGNTGELFF.

The J gene is TRBJ2-3, the V gene TRBV7-2; 9 bases map to TRBD2. The trim removed 1 base at V and 2 bases at J, leaving 7 bases unmatched. The CDR3 is made up of 17 amino acids. CDR1 is SGHTA, CDR2 FQGNSA, per germline. CDR3 region: CASSLVSLAGHTDTQYF. In DNA, the CDR3 is TGTGCCAGCAGCTTAGTTTCTCTAGCGGGACACACAGATACGCAGTATTTT.